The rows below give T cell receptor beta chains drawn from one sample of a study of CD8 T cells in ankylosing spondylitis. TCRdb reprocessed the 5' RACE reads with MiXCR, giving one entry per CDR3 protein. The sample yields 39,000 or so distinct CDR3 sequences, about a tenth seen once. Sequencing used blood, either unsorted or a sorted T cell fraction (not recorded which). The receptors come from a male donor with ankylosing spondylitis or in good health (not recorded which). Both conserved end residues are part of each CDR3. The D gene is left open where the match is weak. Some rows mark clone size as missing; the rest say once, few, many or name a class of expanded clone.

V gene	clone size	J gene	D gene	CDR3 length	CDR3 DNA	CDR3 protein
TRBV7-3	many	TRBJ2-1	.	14	TGTGCCAGCAGCTTAGTCGGTGGGAGCGATGAGCAGTTCTTC	CASSLVGGSDEQFF
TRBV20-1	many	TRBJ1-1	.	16	TGCAGTGCTACCCCTGGCGGCGGGCGCCTGAACACTGAAGCTTTCTTT	CSATPGGGRLNTEAFF
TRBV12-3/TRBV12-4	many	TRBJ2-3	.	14	TGTGCCAGCAGGCGTGGTTCTTACCCCGATACGCAGTATTTT	CASRRGSYPDTQYF
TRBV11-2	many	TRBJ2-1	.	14	TGTGCCAGCAGCTCGACTAGATCCAACAATGAGCAGTTCTTC	CASSSTRSNNEQFF
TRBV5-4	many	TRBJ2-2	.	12	TGTGCCAGCAGTATAAAAACCGGGGAGCTGTTTTTT	CASSIKTGELFF
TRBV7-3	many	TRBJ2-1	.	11	TGTGCCAGCAGCCTCGAGAATGAGCAGTTCTTC	CASSLENEQFF
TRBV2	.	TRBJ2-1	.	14	TGTGCCAGCAGTGAAGCGCTTCAGGGCACTGAGCAGTTCTTC	CASSEALQGTEQFF
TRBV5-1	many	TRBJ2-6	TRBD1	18	TGCGCCAGCAGCCAAACGACAGGGTTAGCGTCTGGGGCCAACGTCCTGACTTTC	CASSQTTGLASGANVLTF
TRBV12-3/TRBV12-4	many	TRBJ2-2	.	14	TGTGCCAGCACCAAATACTCGAACACCGGGGAGCTGTTTTTT	CASTKYSNTGELFF
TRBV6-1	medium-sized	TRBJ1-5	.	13	TGTGCCAGCCTTTCTAATAGCAATCAGCCCCAGCATTTT	CASLSNSNQPQHF
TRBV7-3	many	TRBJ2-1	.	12	TGTGCCAGCAGCTTTACAGCGGATGAGCAGTTCTTC	CASSFTADEQFF
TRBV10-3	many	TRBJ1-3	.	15	TGTGCCATCAGTGGCCCCGGGGGGGCCGGAAACACCATATATTTT	CAISGPGGAGNTIYF
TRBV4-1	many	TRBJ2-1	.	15	TGCGCCAGCAGCCAACCTTGGGCCCCCTACAATGAGCAGTTCTTC	CASSQPWAPYNEQFF
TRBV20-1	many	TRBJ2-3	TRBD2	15	TGCAGTGCACTGGGACTAGCGGGAGGGCCAGATACGCAGTATTTT	CSALGLAGGPDTQYF
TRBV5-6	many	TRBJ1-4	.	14	TGTGCCAGCAGCTTAAAGGGCGCTAATGAAAAACTGTTTTTT	CASSLKGANEKLFF
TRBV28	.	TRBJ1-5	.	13	TGTGCCAGCAGTTCCGGGATCAATCAGCCCCAGCATTTT	CASSSGINQPQHF